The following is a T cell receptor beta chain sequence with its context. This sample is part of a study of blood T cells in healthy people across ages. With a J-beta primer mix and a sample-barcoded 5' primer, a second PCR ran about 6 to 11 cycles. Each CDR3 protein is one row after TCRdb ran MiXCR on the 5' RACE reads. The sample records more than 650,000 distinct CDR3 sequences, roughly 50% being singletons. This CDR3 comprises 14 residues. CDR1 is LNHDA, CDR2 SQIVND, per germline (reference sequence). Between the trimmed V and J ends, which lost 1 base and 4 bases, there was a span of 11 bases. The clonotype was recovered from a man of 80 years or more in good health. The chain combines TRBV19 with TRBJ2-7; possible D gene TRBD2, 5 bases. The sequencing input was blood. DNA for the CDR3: TGTGCCAGTAGTATAGGGGGAGTGGGTTACGAGCAGTACTTC. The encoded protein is CASSIGGVGYEQYF.